This T cell receptor (beta chain) was profiled in a study of blood T cell repertoires in COVID-19. Study summary: Samples taken during acute and convalescent COVID-19 were collected in the United States, Italy and Spain. T cells, B-cell-depleted T cells, or PBMCs supplied cDNA or gDNA.

In the original processing: Counts of nucleated cells, estimated from reference gene primer amplification, were obtained. Profiling relied on immunoSEQ multiplex PCR, and the TCRdb table lists in-frame clones only, not all of them. D and trimming come from the DNA, and the V and J calls and clone size come from that table. There are some 250,000 clones in the sample; approximately 84% occur only once, and 3% to 3.5% lies in the top ten. From germline, CDR1 is MRHNA and CDR2 SNTAGT. The junction had 6 bases not matched to a gene; V was cut back by 2 bases and J by 5 bases. CDR3 size: 16 residues. The sample comprised peripheral blood. The chain links TRBV6-4 to TRBJ2-2; 9 nucleotides match TRBD2. This receptor was taken from a woman younger than 45 who had recovered from COVID-19. The CDR3 nucleotides are TGTGCCAGCAGTGACATAGCGGGGGAGGAGACCGGGGAGCTGTTTTTT. It encodes CASSDIAGEETGELFF.